A single sample is the source of the 25 T cell receptor beta chains below, sequenced in a study of technical replicates of blood from several donors. Repertoires were generated with immunoSEQ multiplex PCR, while TCRdb's copy carries only in-frame clones and drops some. This sample has approximately 85,000 clones; approximately 95% occur once, and the top ten carry 0.2% to 0.3%. The sequenced sample was T cells isolated from PBMCs. The receptors were sampled from a human donor in good health.

J is TRBJ1-2 and V is TRBV30, with 7 bases fitting TRBD1. The CDR3 runs to 15 residues. Germline values: CDR1 GTSNPN, CDR2 SVGIG (reference sequence). Trimming at V came to 1 base and at J to 6 bases, leaving 11 bases not matched to a gene. CDR3 DNA: TGTGCCTGGAGTGCCCCCGAGGCAGGGGGGCATGGCTACACCTTC. It is translated as CAWSAPEAGGHGYTF.

The table lists this clone with a count of one. J is TRBJ1-2 and V is TRBV29-1; a weak D match, TRBD1 (5 bases). Germline CDR1 SQVTM, CDR2 ANQGSEA. The CDR3 totals 13 residues. V shed 6 bases and J shed 3 bases, with 14 bases lying between them. In DNA, the CDR3 is TGCAGCGTCCCAAGGGGTGGGGACTATGGCTACACCTTC. Amino acids: CSVPRGGDYGYTF.

This clone showed up just once. CDR3 loop: CASSPLGGADTQYF. The CDR3, as DNA: TGCGCCAGCAGCCCCCTCGGGGGGGCGGATACGCAGTATTTT. This chain uses TRBV4-1 with TRBJ2-3; 8 nucleotides agree with TRBD2. CDR3 length: 14 residues. The ends lost 4 bases at V and 6 bases at J; junction bases unmatched: 6. Germline V gene lookup returns CDR1 MGHRA and CDR2 YSYEKL.

The chain has TRBV2 and TRBJ2-7, with D unclear. The V and J ends lost 8 bases and 1 base respectively, with 9 bases between them. This CDR3 is built from 12 residues. Germline CDR1 and CDR2: SNHLY and FYNNEI. In nucleotides, the CDR3 is TGTGCCAGCTCCCCCACTTCCTACGAGCAGTACTTC. This translates into CASSPTSYEQYF. Using reference TRBV2 and TRBJ2-7 for the parts outside the CDR3, the full variable domain is EPEVTQTPSHQVTQMGQEVILRCVPISNHLYFYWYRQILGQKVEFLVSFYNNEISEKSEIFDDQFSVERPDGSNFTLKIRSTKLEDSAMYFCASSPTSYEQYFGPGTRLTVT.

The CDR3 DNA sequence: TGTGCCAGCAGCTACCGACAGACTGGGGCCAACGTCCTGACTTTC. It specifies CASSYRQTGANVLTF. The chain joins TRBV5-4 to TRBJ2-6, with D perhaps matching TRBD1 (5 bases). This CDR3 region has 15 residues. Germline V gene lookup returns CDR1 SGHNT and CDR2 YYREEE (reference sequence). Trimming removed 3 bases from V and 2 bases from J, with 9 bases in between.

This clone was found a few times. V gene TRBV29-1 combines with J gene TRBJ2-5, with no clear D. V was shortened by 5 bases and J by 2 bases, with 12 bases between the two germline ends. The CDR3 length is 13 residues. Germline V lookup: CDR1 SQVTM, CDR2 ANQGSEA. The CDR3 loop is CSVRASGQETQYF. CDR3 coding DNA: TGCAGCGTTCGCGCATCGGGTCAAGAGACCCAGTACTTC.

V usage is TRBV15 and J usage is TRBJ2-5, with 8 nucleotides matching TRBD1. The CDR3 loop spans 15 amino acids. From germline, CDR1 is LNHNV and CDR2 YYDKDF (reference sequence). The ends lost 3 bases at V and 3 bases at J; junction bases unmatched: 6. CDR3 sequence reads: CATSRAGTGEETQYF. CDR3 DNA: TGTGCCACCAGCAGGGCCGGGACAGGCGAAGAGACCCAGTACTTC.

The chain links TRBV5-6 to TRBJ2-7; D might be TRBD2 (6 bases). The CDR3 loop spans 13 amino acids. The germline V gene encodes CDR1 SGHDT and CDR2 YYEEEE. V lost 4 bases, J lost 7 bases, and 15 bases lay in between. The CDR3 reads CASSGGVKIEQYF. Here the CDR3 DNA reads TGTGCCAGCAGCGGAGGGGTTAAGATAGAGCAGTACTTC.

The chain has TRBV4-1 and TRBJ2-7; 12 nucleotides match TRBD2. With V trimmed by 1 base and J by 4 bases, 8 bases remained unmatched. CDR3 length: 17 residues. Germline values: CDR1 MGHRA, CDR2 YSYEKL. Here the CDR3 DNA reads TGCGCCAGCAGCCAAGTTCTAGCGGGAGGGATGGATTACGAGCAGTACTTC. This encodes CASSQVLAGGMDYEQYF.

The CDR3 DNA is TGTGCCAGCAGTCCACCGTTACAAGTTTACGAGCAGTACTTC. Translated: CASSPPLQVYEQYF. The rearrangement uses TRBV6-1 and TRBJ2-7; D unresolved. Per germline, CDR1 MNHNS and CDR2 SASEGT. The V and J ends lost 5 bases and 4 bases respectively, with 15 bases between them. CDR3 size: 14 residues.

This chain joins TRBV19 and TRBJ1-5; D is perhaps TRBD1 (5 bases). V was clipped by 8 bases and J by 0 bases, with 20 bases between them. CDR1 LNHDA and CDR2 SQIVND come from the germline V gene (reference sequence). The CDR3 extends over 17 amino acids. This CDR3 is CASVPGPRYYSNQPQHF. The CDR3 DNA sequence: TGTGCCAGTGTTCCAGGGCCGAGATATTATAGCAATCAGCCCCAGCATTTT.

The rearrangement links TRBV30 to TRBJ2-7; a possible D gene is TRBD1 (6 bases). V was pared by 2 bases and J by 1 base, with 9 bases between. The CDR3 extends over 13 amino acids. From germline, CDR1 is GTSNPN and CDR2 SVGIG (reference sequence). CDR3 coding DNA: TGTGCCTGGAGTTTAGACAGGTCCTACGAGCAGTACTTC. As protein: CAWSLDRSYEQYF.

This rearrangement joins TRBV4-1 to TRBJ1-2; 7 nucleotides line up with TRBD1. The CDR3 consists of 17 residues. Losses at the gene ends were 3 bases for V and 4 bases for J; bases not matched to a gene: 14. Germline CDR1 and CDR2: MGHRA and YSYEKL. The DNA of the CDR3 is TGCGCCAGCAGCCAGACGCCCCCCAGGGGGAAGAGCTATGGCTACACCTTC. Its protein product is CASSQTPPRGKSYGYTF.

The rearrangement uses TRBV5-5 and TRBJ2-1, with TRBD2 matching 9 bases. Germline V lookup: CDR1 SGHKS, CDR2 YYEKEE (reference sequence). V was clipped by 0 bases and J by 3 bases; unmatched bases: 1. This CDR3 is 15 amino acids long. The CDR3: CASSLASGDYNEQFF. The CDR3 DNA reads TGTGCCAGCAGCTTGGCTAGCGGGGACTACAATGAGCAGTTCTTC.

The chain employs TRBV7-9 and TRBJ1-2; a possible D gene is TRBD1 (5 bases). With 11 bases removed from V and 3 bases from J, the gap between germline ends came to 16 bases. The germline gives CDR1 SEHNR, CDR2 FQNEAQ (reference sequence). The CDR3 is made up of 13 amino acids. The CDR3 sequence: CAVPHPGHYGYTF. The CDR3, as DNA: TGTGCCGTTCCCCATCCAGGGCACTATGGCTACACCTTC.

The V and J genes are TRBV11-1 and TRBJ2-7, with D perhaps matching TRBD2 (5 bases). Deletions cut 4 bases from V and 2 bases from J, with 15 bases between. Germline CDR1 reads SGHAT; CDR2 reads FQDESV (reference sequence). The CDR3 runs 15 residues. For the CDR3, the DNA is TGTGCCAGCAGCTACGAAGTATCTAGCCCCTACGAGCAGTACTTC. Amino acids: CASSYEVSSPYEQYF.

The rearrangement uses TRBV27 and TRBJ1-5; 12 bases fit TRBD1. Germline lookup yields CDR1 MNHEY and CDR2 SMNVEV (reference sequence). CDR3 length: 18 amino acids. J lost 5 bases, V lost 2 bases, and 10 bases had no gene match. The CDR3 region is CASSLRLGTGGGDQPQHF. The CDR3 DNA reads TGTGCCAGCAGTTTACGTCTCGGGACAGGGGGCGGCGATCAGCCCCAGCATTTT.

The chain employs TRBV6-5 and TRBJ2-2, with 10 positions matching TRBD2. The junction had 10 bases not matched to a gene; V was cut back by 6 bases and J by 6 bases. The CDR3 has 16 residues. Germline CDR1 and CDR2: MNHEY and SVGAGI. CDR3 DNA: TGTGCCAGCAGCTACACTAGCGGGGTGAGGGCCGGGGAGCTGTTTTTT. Translation gives CASSYTSGVRAGELFF.

V and J are TRBV28 and TRBJ2-3; TRBD2 matches at 8 bases. V trimming: 3 bases; J trimming: 5 bases; junction bases outside the gene matches: 13. The CDR3 runs to 17 residues. CDR1 MDHEN and CDR2 SYDVKM come from the germline V gene. The CDR3 nucleotides read TGTGCCAGCAGTTTGGAGGAAGCGGGAGAGATTCGAGATACGCAGTATTTT. It specifies CASSLEEAGEIRDTQYF.

CDR3 sequence reads: CASGPNLGGGYGYTF. The CDR3 nucleotides are TGCGCCAGCGGACCCAACCTGGGGGGTGGGTATGGCTACACCTTC. The rearrangement links TRBV10-2 to TRBJ1-2; tentatively, D is TRBD1 (5 bases). Germline V lookup: CDR1 WSHSY, CDR2 SAAADI. V dropped 8 bases and J dropped 5 bases, with 21 bases sitting between them. The CDR3 runs to 15 residues.

This chain uses TRBV6-5 with TRBJ1-5; D is ambiguous. V lost 0 bases and J 10 bases, leaving 7 bases between the germline ends. CDR3 length equals 12 residues. Germline CDR1 and CDR2: MNHEY and SVGAGI. The CDR3 nucleotides are TGTGCCAGCAGTTACTCCGAGGGACCCCAGCATTTT. Translating it yields CASSYSEGPQHF.

Remarks on this clone: At one of its ends the junction is not consistent with the germline gene, which may arise from a read error. The V call is TRBV5-4, the J call TRBJ2-3, with 7 bases lining up with TRBD1. This CDR3 comprises 16 residues. Germline CDR1 and CDR2: SGHNT and YYREEE (reference sequence). The CDR3 nucleotides read TGTGCCAGCAGCTTGGACCCAGGGGGTAGCACGGATACGCAGTATTTT. It translates to CASSLDPGGSTDTQYF.

This clone has only one observation. The chain employs TRBV6-5 and TRBJ1-2; maybe TRBD1 (5 bases). The germline V gene has CDR1 MNHEY and CDR2 SVGAGI. CDR3 length equals 14 residues. The V gene lost 6 bases and the J gene lost 10 bases, with 21 bases spanning the gap. The CDR3 reads CASSGFRDFVDYTF. For the CDR3, the DNA is TGTGCCAGCAGCGGTTTCCGGGACTTCGTAGACTACACCTTC.

This clone was observed a single time. V and J are TRBV9 and TRBJ2-1, with TRBD2 identical over 12 bases. This CDR3 spans 16 amino acids. The ends lost 4 bases at V and 0 bases at J; junction bases unmatched: 2. Germline loops: CDR1 SGDLS, CDR2 YYNGEE. The CDR3 DNA follows: TGTGCCAGCAGCAAGGGACTAGCGGGCTCCTACAATGAGCAGTTCTTC. Translation: CASSKGLAGSYNEQFF.

The chain carries TRBV20-1 and TRBJ2-1; D remains ambiguous. Germline CDR1 reads DFQATT; CDR2 reads SNEGSKA (reference sequence). The CDR3 is 11 residues long. The V gene lost 5 bases and the J gene lost 6 bases, with 8 bases spanning the gap. CDR3 nucleotide sequence: TGCAGTGCTCGGTTAATCAATGAGCAGTTCTTC. The encoded protein is CSARLINEQFF.